This T cell receptor beta chain is from a study of blood T cell repertoires in COVID-19. Clones were sequenced by immunoSEQ multiplex PCR, and TCRdb holds only the in-frame ones, with some missing. The repertoire holds roughly 140,000 clones, around 81% seen once, with more than 4% in the top ten. This clone was seen only a few times. What was sequenced was peripheral blood. The TCR originated in a woman aged 45-59 years with acute or convalescent COVID-19.

The CDR3 loop reads CASNWQGNTGELFF. The CDR3 DNA reads as TGTGCCAGTAATTGGCAGGGAAACACCGGGGAGCTGTTTTTT. This chain links TRBV19 with TRBJ2-2; perhaps TRBD1 as D (5 bases). With 7 bases removed from V and 2 bases from J, the gap between germline ends came to 11 bases. Germline CDR1 reads LNHDA; CDR2 reads SQIVND (reference sequence). The CDR3 contains 14 residues.